What follows describes a single TCR beta chain. Its specificity is not known. Assay: immunoSEQ multiplex PCR; the TCRdb copy retains only in-frame clones and omits some. The sample includes about 120,000 clones, 90% to 95% of them seen just once. This sample was taken from a study of graft-versus-host responses after intestinal transplantation. Overall study: Anti-thymocyte globulin served as induction for all recipients, who then took tacrolimus and steroids for roughly 3 years.

The sample in question was unstimulated CD8+ T cells sorted from spleen or lymph node cells, obtained before transplant. This TCR derives from a human donor who was the organ donor for an intestinal transplant.

CDR3 sequence reads: CASSASSGSGYEQYF. CDR3 nucleotide sequence: TGTGCCAGTAGTGCCTCTAGCGGCAGTGGCTACGAGCAGTACTTC. The chain carries TRBV19 and TRBJ2-5; 7 bases line up with TRBD2. Judging by the DNA end, TRBJ2-7 fits better; the J call may be wrong. This CDR3 has 15 amino acids. Germline values: CDR1 LNHDA, CDR2 SQIVND (reference sequence).